The 10 T cell receptor beta chains reported below all come from one sample, sequenced in a study of tumor and adjacent non-tumor tissue in lung cancer. A modified ARM-PCR protocol with three rounds of nested PCR amplified TCRbeta. TCRdb used MiXCR to reprocess the multiplex PCR reads, holding one entry per CDR3 protein. This table holds 78,000 or so distinct CDR3 sequences, roughly 80% found once. No cell sorting was done before RNA was extracted from the tissue. Sequenced material: lung tumor tissue. All receptors derive from a woman aged 45-65 years with non-small cell lung cancer.

The rearrangement uses TRBV20-1 and TRBJ2-7; D is undetermined. Trimming removed 4 bases from V and 0 bases from J, with 25 bases in between. The CDR3 is 18 amino acids. Germline values: CDR1 DFQATT, CDR2 SNEGSKA (reference sequence). The CDR3 sequence is CSATVIPGHKTDSYEQYF. CDR3 nucleotides: TGCAGTGCTACGGTGATACCGGGCCATAAGACTGACTCCTACGAGCAGTACTTC.

On this clonotype itself: The germline gene is not matched at one end of the junction; a read error may be the cause. The chain joins TRBV11-2 to TRBJ2-5; 9 bases match TRBD2. The CDR3 sequence is 14 residues long. In germline, CDR1 is SGHAT, CDR2 FQNNGV. Here the CDR3 reads CASTFAGGPETQYF. CDR3 in DNA: TGTGCTAGCACCTTCGCGGGAGGGCCGGAGACCCAATACTTC.

The genes are TRBV6-2 or TRBV6-3 and TRBJ2-2; the D is unclear. V shed 6 bases and J shed 4 bases, with 24 bases lying between them. The germline V gene has CDR1 MNHEY and CDR2 SVGEGT. This CDR3 is 18 amino acids long. In nucleotides, the CDR3 is TGTGCCAGCAGATACCAGCGTTTAGAGGCCTCGAGCACCGGGGAGCTGTTTTTT. This codes for CASRYQRLEASSTGELFF.

This sequence joins TRBV5-4 and TRBJ2-3, with D perhaps matching TRBD2 (6 bases). Germline assignment: CDR1 SGHNT and CDR2 YYREEE (reference sequence). V lost 3 bases to trimming and J lost 3 bases, with 17 bases between them. The CDR3 extends over 16 amino acids. Here the CDR3 DNA reads TGTGCCAGCAGCTATCAGCTAGCGAGAGGAACAGATACGCAGTATTTT. It specifies CASSYQLARGTDTQYF.

Points on this clonotype: Relative to the germline gene, one junction end is altered; a read error may explain this. The genes are TRBV20-1 and TRBJ2-3; D might be TRBD2 (6 bases). The CDR3 sequence is 14 residues long. Germline CDR1 reads DFQATT; CDR2 reads SNEGSKA (reference sequence). The CDR3 bases are TGCAATGCTACCCGACTAGTCCTCTCAGATACGCAGAATTTT. This codes for CNATRLVLSDTQNF.

The V and J genes are TRBV4-2 and TRBJ1-4; TRBD1 aligns across 8 bases. Germline V gives CDR1 LGHNA, CDR2 YNFKEQ. The CDR3 length is 15 residues. The CDR3 region has the DNA TGTGTCATCAGCCAAGTCCAGGGGGCCAGGGAAAAACTGTTTTTT. This encodes CVISQVQGAREKLFF.

The J gene is TRBJ2-5, the V gene TRBV5-1; perhaps TRBD2 as D (5 bases). Germline lookup yields CDR1 SGHRS and CDR2 YFSETQ. The CDR3 loop spans 13 amino acids. Trimming stripped 4 bases from V and 8 bases from J, with 15 bases between. Here the CDR3 reads CASSRLLRETQYF. CDR3 in DNA: TGCGCCAGCAGCCGACTACTGAGGGAAACCCAGTACTTC.

V is TRBV6-2 or TRBV6-3 and J is TRBJ1-5, with 9 bases identical to TRBD1. The CDR3 totals 16 residues. Germline lookup yields CDR1 MNHEY and CDR2 SVGEGT. Trimming at V came to 10 bases and at J to 3 bases, leaving 13 bases not matched to a gene. The CDR3 is CATRGGGTGYNQPQHF. The CDR3 nucleotides are TGTGCCACCCGGGGAGGGGGGACAGGGTACAATCAGCCCCAGCATTTT.

This chain links TRBV12-3 or TRBV12-4 with TRBJ2-3; tentatively, D is TRBD2 (6 bases). The CDR3 runs to 13 residues. Trimming stripped 6 bases from V and 4 bases from J, with 11 bases between. The chain's CDR3 is CASRKVAADTQYF. The CDR3 nucleotides are TGTGCCAGCAGGAAAGTAGCGGCAGATACGCAGTATTTT.

Judged by abundance, this clonotype is medium-sized. The chain couples TRBV29-1 to TRBJ2-1, with D tentatively TRBD1 (5 bases). Germline assignment: CDR1 SQVTM and CDR2 ANQGSEA. Trimming shortened V by 3 bases and J by 5 bases, and 11 bases separated the two germline ends. The CDR3 has 13 amino acids. CDR3 sequence (DNA): TGCAGCGTTGAGGACACGCTGAACAATGAGCAGTTCTTC. Its protein is CSVEDTLNNEQFF.